A selection of T cell receptor beta chains follows, all from one sample in a study of metastatic and nonmetastatic thyroid tumors. Using MiXCR, TCRdb reanalyzed the PCR reads. The data show just over 40,000 clones, with over 9.5% seen just once and approximately 24% held by the top ten. The sequenced material came from blood. These receptor sequences come from a female donor with papillary thyroid cancer or a benign thyroid nodule (not recorded which). Some clones in this sample may be carry-over from other donors' samples. Both conserved end residues are part of each CDR3. Each record gives: clone size, D gene, V gene, J gene, CDR3 protein, CDR3 DNA. A D gene is named only where the DNA matches it firmly. For some rows the clone size is stated as once, few or many, or as a class when expanded; others skip it.

>many|.|TRBV5-1|TRBJ1-2
CASSFPGGYGYTF
TGCGCCAGCAGCTTCCCCGGGGGCTATGGCTACACCTTC
>many|.|TRBV4-2|TRBJ2-1
CASSQDRGGPYNEQFF
TGTGCCAGCAGCCAAGATCGGGGCGGCCCGTACAATGAGCAGTTCTTC
>many|.|TRBV4-3|TRBJ1-2
CASSQSDKTNYGYTF
TGCGCCAGCAGCCAATCGGACAAGACTAACTATGGCTACACCTTC
>.|TRBD2|TRBV9|TRBJ2-1
CASSEGGLAGGGEQFF
TGTGCCAGCAGCGAGGGGGGACTAGCGGGAGGAGGAGAGCAGTTCTTC
>many|TRBD2|TRBV20-1|TRBJ2-1
CSARGPLAGGINEQFF
TGCAGTGCTAGGGGCCCCTTAGCGGGAGGGATCAATGAGCAGTTCTTC
>many|.|TRBV2|TRBJ2-5
CASSELETQYF
TGTGCCAGCAGTGAATTGGAGACCCAGTACTTC
>many|.|TRBV6-1|TRBJ1-2
CASSGTRTAYGYTF
TGTGCCAGCAGTGGGACCAGGACAGCCTATGGCTACACCTTC
>many|TRBD1|TRBV6-2/TRBV6-3|TRBJ2-3
CASSYAGQGDTQYF
TGTGCCAGCAGTTACGCCGGACAGGGGGATACGCAGTATTTT
>many|.|TRBV11-1|TRBJ1-2
CASTEDSLPPNYGYTF
TGTGCCAGCACCGAGGACTCTTTGCCCCCTAACTATGGCTACACCTTC
>many|.|TRBV12-3/TRBV12-4|TRBJ2-7
CASSSPGTLWEQYF
TGTGCCAGCAGTTCCCCCGGGACTCTGTGGGAGCAGTACTTC
>many|TRBD1|TRBV6-2/TRBV6-3|TRBJ1-5
CASSYSTGGGQPQHF
TGTGCCAGCAGTTACTCGACAGGGGGAGGTCAGCCCCAGCATTTT
>.|TRBD2|TRBV5-1|TRBJ2-7
CASSLTSGSSEQYF
TGCGCCAGCAGCCTGACTAGCGGGAGTAGCGAGCAGTACTTC
>many|TRBD2|TRBV20-1|TRBJ2-7
CSARPRASGRGALSYEQYF
TGCAGTGCTAGACCCCGGGCTAGCGGGAGGGGGGCCCTATCCTACGAGCAGTACTTC
>many|.|TRBV6-1|TRBJ2-7
CASRPQGTYEQYF
TGTGCCAGCAGGCCGCAGGGCACCTACGAGCAGTACTTC
>.|TRBD2|TRBV2|TRBJ2-1
CASRRDAGGINEQFF
TGTGCCAGCAGGCGTGATGCGGGAGGGATCAATGAGCAGTTCTTC
>few|TRBD1|TRBV5-4|TRBJ1-4
CASSLEGQQNEKLFF
TGTGCCAGCAGCTTGGAGGGACAGCAAAATGAAAAACTGTTTTTT
>many|TRBD1|TRBV11-3|TRBJ1-2
CASSLMGQGYGYTF
TGTGCCAGCAGCTTAATGGGACAGGGATATGGCTACACCTTC
>many|TRBD1|TRBV3-1|TRBJ2-5
CASSPLGTGIETQYF
TGTGCCAGCAGCCCACTCGGGACAGGGATTGAGACCCAGTACTTC
>.|.|TRBV20-1|TRBJ1-1
CSAGTLDTEAFF
TGCAGTGCCGGGACATTGGACACTGAAGCTTTCTTT
>many|.|TRBV9|TRBJ1-3
CASSFTGTSGNTIYF
TGTGCCAGCAGCTTCACCGGGACCTCTGGAAACACCATATATTTT
>few|.|TRBV6-1|TRBJ2-7
CASSEGGALDYEQYF
TGTGCCAGCAGTGAAGGGGGCGCACTCGACTACGAGCAGTACTTC
>many|.|TRBV6-4|TRBJ1-4
CASTPDLGQAQGTNEKLFF
TGTGCCAGCACCCCTGATCTGGGACAAGCCCAGGGAACTAATGAAAAACTGTTTTTT
>many|.|TRBV2|TRBJ2-2
CASRTGGGELFF
TGTGCCAGCAGGACAGGCGGCGGGGAGCTGTTTTTT
>many|.|TRBV24-1|TRBJ2-3
CATSGAFTDTQYF
TGTGCCACCAGTGGGGCGTTCACAGATACGCAGTATTTT
>many|TRBD2|TRBV6-1|TRBJ2-4
CASSALLLAGTLAKNIQYF
TGTGCCAGCAGTGCCCTCCTTCTAGCGGGGACGCTAGCCAAAAACATTCAGTACTTC
>many|.|TRBV28|TRBJ1-1
CASSPPTYQNTEAFF
TGTGCCAGCAGTCCACCCACATACCAAAACACTGAAGCTTTCTTT
>many|.|TRBV5-5|TRBJ2-7
CASSLVFGGLSYEQYF
TGTGCCAGCAGCTTGGTTTTTGGGGGCCTCTCCTACGAGCAGTACTTC